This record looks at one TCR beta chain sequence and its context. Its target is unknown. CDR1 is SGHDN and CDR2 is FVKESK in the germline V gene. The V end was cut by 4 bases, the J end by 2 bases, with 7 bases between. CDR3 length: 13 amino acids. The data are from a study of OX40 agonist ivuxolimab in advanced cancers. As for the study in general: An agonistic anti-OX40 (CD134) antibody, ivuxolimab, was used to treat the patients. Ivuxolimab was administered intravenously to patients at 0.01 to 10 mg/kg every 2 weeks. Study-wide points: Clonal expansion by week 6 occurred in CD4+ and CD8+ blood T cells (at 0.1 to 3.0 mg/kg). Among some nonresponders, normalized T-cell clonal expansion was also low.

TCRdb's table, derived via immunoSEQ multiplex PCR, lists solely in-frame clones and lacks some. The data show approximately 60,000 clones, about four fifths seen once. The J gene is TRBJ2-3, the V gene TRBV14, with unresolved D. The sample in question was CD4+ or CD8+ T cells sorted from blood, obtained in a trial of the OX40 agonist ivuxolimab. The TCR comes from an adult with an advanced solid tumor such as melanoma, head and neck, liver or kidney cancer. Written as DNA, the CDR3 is TGTGCCAGCAGCCCCTTCCTCACAGATACGCAGTATTTT. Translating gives CASSPFLTDTQYF.